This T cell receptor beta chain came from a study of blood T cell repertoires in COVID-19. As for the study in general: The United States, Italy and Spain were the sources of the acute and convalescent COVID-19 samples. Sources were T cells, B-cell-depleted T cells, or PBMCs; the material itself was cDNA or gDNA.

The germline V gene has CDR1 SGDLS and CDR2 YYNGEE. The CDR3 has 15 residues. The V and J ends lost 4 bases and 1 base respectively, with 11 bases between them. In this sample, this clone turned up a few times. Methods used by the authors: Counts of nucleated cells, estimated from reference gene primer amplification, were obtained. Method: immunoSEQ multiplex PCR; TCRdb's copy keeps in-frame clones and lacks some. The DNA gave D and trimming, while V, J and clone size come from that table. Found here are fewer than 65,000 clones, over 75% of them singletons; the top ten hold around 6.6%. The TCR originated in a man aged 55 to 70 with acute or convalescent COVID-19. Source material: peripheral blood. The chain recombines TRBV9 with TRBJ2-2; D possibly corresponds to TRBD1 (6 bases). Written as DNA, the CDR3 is TGTGCCAGCAGCACCGGGACATTGAACACCGGGGAGCTGTTTTTT. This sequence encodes CASSTGTLNTGELFF.